What follows is one TCR beta chain and its context. What it binds is not known. The record originates from a study of blood T cells in healthy people across ages. Study outcomes and limitations: Long-lived donors exceeded aged donors in naive CD4+ cells and diversity.

Using a J-beta primer mix together with a sample-barcoded 5' primer, a second PCR was run for about 6 to 12 cycles. TCRdb ran MiXCR on the 5' RACE reads and lists one entry per CDR3 protein. This sample has around 1,500,000 distinct CDR3 sequences, with over 25% found just once. V was pared by 3 bases and J by 5 bases, with 16 bases of the junction left unmatched. The CDR3 loop spans 18 amino acids. The germline V gene encodes CDR1 SGHDN and CDR2 FVKESK. The chain is built from TRBV14 and TRBJ2-5; 9 positions agree with TRBD1. The TCR comes from a woman aged 25 to 45 in good health. Sequencing was performed on blood. As DNA, the CDR3 is TGTGCCAGCAGCCACCGAAACACGGGACAGGGCATCCTGGAGACCCAGTACTTC. Translating it yields CASSHRNTGQGILETQYF.